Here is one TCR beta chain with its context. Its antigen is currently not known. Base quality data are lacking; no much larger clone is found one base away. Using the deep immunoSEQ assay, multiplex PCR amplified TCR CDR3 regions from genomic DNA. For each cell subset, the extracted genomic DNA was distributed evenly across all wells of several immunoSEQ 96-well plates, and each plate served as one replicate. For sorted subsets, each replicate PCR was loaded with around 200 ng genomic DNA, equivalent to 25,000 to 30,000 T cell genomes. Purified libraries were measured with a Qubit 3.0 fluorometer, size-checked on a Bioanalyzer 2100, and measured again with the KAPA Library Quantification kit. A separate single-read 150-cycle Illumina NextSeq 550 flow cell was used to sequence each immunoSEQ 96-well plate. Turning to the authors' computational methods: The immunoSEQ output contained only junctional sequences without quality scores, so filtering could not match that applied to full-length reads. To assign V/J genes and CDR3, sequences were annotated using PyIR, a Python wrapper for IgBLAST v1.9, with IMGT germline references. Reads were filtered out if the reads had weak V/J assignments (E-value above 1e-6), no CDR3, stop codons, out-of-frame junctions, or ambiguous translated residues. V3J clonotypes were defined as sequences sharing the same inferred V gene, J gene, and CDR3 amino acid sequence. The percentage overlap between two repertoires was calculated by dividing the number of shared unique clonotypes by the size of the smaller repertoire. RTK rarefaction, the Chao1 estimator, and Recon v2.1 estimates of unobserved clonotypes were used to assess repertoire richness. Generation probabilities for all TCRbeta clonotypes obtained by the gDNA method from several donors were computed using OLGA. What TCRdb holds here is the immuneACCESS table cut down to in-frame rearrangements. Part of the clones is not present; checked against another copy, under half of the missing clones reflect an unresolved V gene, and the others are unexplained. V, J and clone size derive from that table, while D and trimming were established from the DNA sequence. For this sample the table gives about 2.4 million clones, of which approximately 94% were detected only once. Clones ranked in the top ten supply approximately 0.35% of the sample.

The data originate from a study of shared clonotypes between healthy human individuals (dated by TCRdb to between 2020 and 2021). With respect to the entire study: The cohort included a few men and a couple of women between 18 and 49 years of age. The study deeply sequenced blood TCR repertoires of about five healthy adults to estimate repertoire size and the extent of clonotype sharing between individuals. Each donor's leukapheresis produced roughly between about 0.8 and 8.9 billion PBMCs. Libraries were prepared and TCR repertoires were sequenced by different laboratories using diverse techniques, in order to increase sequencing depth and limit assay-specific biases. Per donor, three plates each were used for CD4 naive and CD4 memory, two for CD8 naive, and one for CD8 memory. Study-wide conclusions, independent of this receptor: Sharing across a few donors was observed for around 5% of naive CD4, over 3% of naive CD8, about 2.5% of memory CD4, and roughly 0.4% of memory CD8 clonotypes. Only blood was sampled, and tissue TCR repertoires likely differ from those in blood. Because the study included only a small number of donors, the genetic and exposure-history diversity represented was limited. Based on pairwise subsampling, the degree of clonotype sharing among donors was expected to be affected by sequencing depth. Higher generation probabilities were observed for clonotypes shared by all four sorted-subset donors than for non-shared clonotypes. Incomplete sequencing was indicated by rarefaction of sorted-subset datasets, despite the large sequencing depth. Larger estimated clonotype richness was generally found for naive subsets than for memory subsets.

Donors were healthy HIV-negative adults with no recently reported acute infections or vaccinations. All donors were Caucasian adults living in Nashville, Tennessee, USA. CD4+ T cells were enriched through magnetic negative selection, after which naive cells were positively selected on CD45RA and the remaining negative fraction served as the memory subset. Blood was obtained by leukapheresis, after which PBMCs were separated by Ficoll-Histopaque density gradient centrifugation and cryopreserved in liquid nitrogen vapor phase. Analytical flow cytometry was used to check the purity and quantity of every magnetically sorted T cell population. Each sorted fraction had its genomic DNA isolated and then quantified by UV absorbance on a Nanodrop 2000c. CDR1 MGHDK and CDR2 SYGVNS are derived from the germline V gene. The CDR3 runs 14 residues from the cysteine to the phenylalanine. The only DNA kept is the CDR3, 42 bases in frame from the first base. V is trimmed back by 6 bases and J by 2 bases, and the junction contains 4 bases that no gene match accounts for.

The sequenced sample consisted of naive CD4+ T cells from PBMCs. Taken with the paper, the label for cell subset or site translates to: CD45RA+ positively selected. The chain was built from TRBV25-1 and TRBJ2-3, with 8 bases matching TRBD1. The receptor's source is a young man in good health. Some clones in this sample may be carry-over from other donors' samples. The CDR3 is CASSPDRATDTQYF. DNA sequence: TGTGCCAGCAGCCCGGACAGGGCCACAGATACGCAGTATTTT.